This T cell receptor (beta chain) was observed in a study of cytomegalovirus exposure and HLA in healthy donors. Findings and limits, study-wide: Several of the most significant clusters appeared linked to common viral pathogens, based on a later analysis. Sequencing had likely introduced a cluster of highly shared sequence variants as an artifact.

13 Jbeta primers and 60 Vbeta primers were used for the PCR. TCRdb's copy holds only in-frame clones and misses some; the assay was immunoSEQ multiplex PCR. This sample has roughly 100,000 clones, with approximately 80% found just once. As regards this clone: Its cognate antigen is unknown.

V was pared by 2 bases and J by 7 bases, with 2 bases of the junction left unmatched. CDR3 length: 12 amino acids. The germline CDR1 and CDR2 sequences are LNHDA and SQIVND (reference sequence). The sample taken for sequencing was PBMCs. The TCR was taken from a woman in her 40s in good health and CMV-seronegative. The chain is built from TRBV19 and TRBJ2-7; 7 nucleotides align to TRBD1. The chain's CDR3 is CASSIMTGEQYF. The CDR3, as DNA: TGTGCCAGTAGTATAATGACAGGGGAGCAGTACTTC.